These 23 T cell receptor beta chains share one sample of origin, sequenced in a study of blood T cell repertoires in COVID-19. Sequencing used immunoSEQ multiplex PCR; TCRdb keeps in-frame clones, though not all of them. Of roughly 220,000 clones in the sample, about four fifths were seen once. Sequenced sample: peripheral blood. These receptors originate from a woman aged 55-70 years with acute or convalescent COVID-19.

The chain couples TRBV9 to TRBJ1-1, with a weak D call TRBD1 (5 bases). The CDR3 is made up of 15 amino acids. Germline V gene lookup returns CDR1 SGDLS and CDR2 YYNGEE. Trimming shortened V by 0 bases and J by 6 bases, and 15 bases separated the two germline ends. For the CDR3, the DNA is TGTGCCAGCAGCGTAGGTGGGGGGGTATGGGCTGAAGCTTTCTTT. Its protein is CASSVGGGVWAEAFF.

The chain uses TRBV5-1 and TRBJ1-2; the match to TRBD1 covers 7 bases. Germline lookup yields CDR1 SGHRS and CDR2 YFSETQ. J was trimmed by 8 bases and V by 0 bases; bases with no gene match: 13. The CDR3 totals 16 residues. This chain's CDR3 is CASSLGQGIGGDGYTF. The CDR3, as DNA: TGCGCCAGCAGCTTGGGACAGGGAATCGGTGGCGACGGCTACACCTTC.

This sequence joins TRBV5-1 and TRBJ2-1; D possibly corresponds to TRBD1 (5 bases). The V gene lost 4 bases and the J gene lost 6 bases, with 20 bases spanning the gap. The germline V gene has CDR1 SGHRS and CDR2 YFSETQ. The length of the CDR3 is 16 residues. The CDR3 DNA is TGCGCCAGCAGCCCAGCCAGGGTGGTCTTTGGCAATGAGCAGTTCTTC. Its protein product is CASSPARVVFGNEQFF.

V is TRBV27 and J is TRBJ2-7; 10 bases line up with TRBD1. Germline values: CDR1 MNHEY, CDR2 SMNVEV (reference sequence). This CDR3 is built from 15 residues. Trimming at V came to 5 bases and at J to 2 bases, leaving 6 bases not matched to a gene. In DNA form, the CDR3 reads TGTGCCAGCAGTCCCCGACAGGGGGCGACCTACGAGCAGTACTTC. As protein: CASSPRQGATYEQYF.

The gene calls are TRBV10-1 and TRBJ1-4; 10 nucleotides line up with TRBD1. Trimming removed 3 bases from V and 0 bases from J; junction bases left unmatched: 7. There are 18 residues in the CDR3. Germline V gene data show CDR1 as WNHNN and CDR2 as SYGVQD (reference sequence). CDR3 coding DNA: TGCGCCAGCAGTGACTACAGGACAGGGGGAGCAACTAATGAAAAACTGTTTTTT. Encoded protein: CASSDYRTGGATNEKLFF.

The V call is TRBV11-2, the J call TRBJ2-1; D may be TRBD1 (6 bases). The CDR3 contains 14 residues. The V and J ends lost 5 bases and 6 bases respectively, with 14 bases between them. Germline-derived CDR1 and CDR2 are SGHAT and FQNNGV. CDR3 DNA: TGTGCCAGCAGCCAACAACCACAGGGCAATGAGCAGTTCTTC. It translates to CASSQQPQGNEQFF.

The chain recombines TRBV19 with TRBJ2-3; tentative D call: TRBD2 (5 bases). This CDR3 has 14 residues. Trimming removed 3 bases at V and 0 bases at J, with 7 bases between. The V gene's germline CDR1 is LNHDA and CDR2 SQIVND (reference sequence). CDR3 protein: CASSITGSTDTQYF. CDR3 nucleotides: TGTGCCAGTAGTATTACGGGGAGCACAGATACGCAGTATTTT.

This sequence joins TRBV29-1 and TRBJ1-1; D perhaps matches TRBD1 (5 bases). Germline lookup yields CDR1 SQVTM and CDR2 ANQGSEA. Trimming removed 7 bases from V and 4 bases from J, with 7 bases in between. This CDR3 has 10 residues. As DNA, the CDR3 is TGCAGCGCCGGGGGCACTGAAGCTTTCTTT. Protein: CSAGGTEAFF.

This chain uses TRBV30 with TRBJ2-7; 9 bases align to TRBD1. J was trimmed by 1 base and V by 3 bases; bases with no gene match: 7. This CDR3 has 15 residues. CDR1 and CDR2 from the germline V gene are GTSNPN and SVGIG (reference sequence). The CDR3 region has the DNA TGTGCCTGGAGGGCCCCCGGGACAGGGTCCTACGAGCAGTACTTC. It translates to CAWRAPGTGSYEQYF.

This clone came up once. The J gene is TRBJ2-7, the V gene TRBV5-4; tentatively, D is TRBD2 (5 bases). In germline, CDR1 is SGHNT, CDR2 YYREEE (reference sequence). The CDR3 has 15 residues. The V and J ends lost 4 bases and 2 bases respectively, with 16 bases between them. CDR3: CASSEKISGTYEQYF. In DNA, the CDR3 is TGTGCCAGCAGCGAAAAAATCTCCGGGACCTACGAGCAGTACTTC.

The gene calls are TRBV12-3 or TRBV12-4 and TRBJ2-5; tentative D call: TRBD1 (6 bases). This CDR3 spans 13 amino acids. The V gene lost 1 base and the J gene lost 3 bases, with 6 bases spanning the gap. The CDR3 loop reads CASSLDREETQYF. In DNA, the CDR3 is TGTGCCAGCAGTTTAGACAGGGAAGAGACCCAGTACTTC.

This clone was seen a few times. This chain connects TRBV7-3 to TRBJ2-1; no clear D gene. Trimming stripped 1 base from V and 2 bases from J, with 9 bases between. CDR1 is SGHTA and CDR2 is FQGTGA in the germline V gene. The CDR3 covers 15 residues. The CDR3 bases are TGTGCCAGCAGCTTAAACCCGACTCCCTACAATGAGCAGTTCTTC. As protein: CASSLNPTPYNEQFF.

This clone was seen just once. The CDR3 DNA follows: TGTGCCAGCAGCCTTGCAGGGGGCGCGGCGGGCTACACCTTC. Its translation: CASSLAGGAAGYTF. The chain carries TRBV28 and TRBJ1-2; 8 bases are shared with TRBD1. The CDR3 loop spans 14 amino acids. J gave up 8 bases and V 6 bases, and 11 bases lay outside the gene matches. The germline CDR1 and CDR2 sequences are MDHEN and SYDVKM.

This chain links TRBV6-2 or TRBV6-3 with TRBJ1-5; 7 nucleotides agree with TRBD1. With V trimmed by 6 bases and J by 3 bases, 5 bases remained unmatched. CDR1 is MNHEY and CDR2 is SVGEGT in the germline V gene. The CDR3 is 14 residues long. The CDR3 loop is CASSPDRDNQPQHF. The CDR3 nucleotides read TGTGCCAGCAGCCCCGACAGGGACAATCAGCCCCAGCATTTT.

The chain has TRBV7-2 and TRBJ1-2; weak D call: TRBD1 (5 bases). CDR1 and CDR2 from the germline V gene are SGHTA and FQGNSA. V was trimmed by 4 bases and J by 4 bases, leaving 7 bases between them. There are 12 residues in the CDR3. Here the CDR3 reads CASSSQGYGYTF. CDR3 coding DNA: TGTGCCAGCAGCTCTCAGGGCTATGGCTACACCTTC.

The chain recombines TRBV18 with TRBJ1-2, with D possibly matching TRBD1 (5 bases). The V gene's germline CDR1 is KGHSH and CDR2 LQKENI. CDR3 size: 13 residues. V was pared by 3 bases and J by 3 bases, with 8 bases between. CDR3 amino acids: CASSPGEDYGYTF. Written as DNA, the CDR3 is TGTGCCAGCTCACCGGGGGAGGACTATGGCTACACCTTC. Complete variable domain (other parts from reference TRBV18 and TRBJ1-2): NAGVMQNPRHLVRRRGQEARLRCSPMKGHSHVYWYRQLPEEGLKFMVYLQKENIIDESGMPKERFSAEFPKEGPSILRIQQVVRGDSAAYFCASSPGEDYGYTFGSGTRLTVV.

This clone was seen a single time. The V and J genes are TRBV7-2 and TRBJ1-1; no definite D call. Trimming took 6 bases from V and 1 from J, leaving 15 bases between them. CDR3 length: 15 amino acids. Germline lookup yields CDR1 SGHTA and CDR2 FQGNSA. CDR3 residues: CASSLFRSRNTEAFF. CDR3 nucleotide sequence: TGTGCCAGCAGTTTATTCAGGTCGAGGAACACTGAAGCTTTCTTT.

The V gene is TRBV9, the J gene TRBJ1-1; D not certain. Germline V gene data show CDR1 as SGDLS and CDR2 as YYNGEE. V lost 0 bases to trimming and J lost 0 bases, with 12 bases between them. CDR3 length: 16 residues. The CDR3 protein is CASSVGGASMNTEAFF. Here the CDR3 DNA reads TGTGCCAGCAGCGTAGGCGGAGCCAGCATGAACACTGAAGCTTTCTTT. Complete variable domain (other parts from reference TRBV9 and TRBJ1-1): DSGVTQTPKHLITATGQRVTLRCSPRSGDLSVYWYQQSLDQGLQFLIQYYNGEERAKGNILERFSAQQFPDLHSELNLSSLELGDSALYFCASSVGGASMNTEAFFGQGTRLTVV.

V and J are TRBV5-1 and TRBJ1-1; D is possibly TRBD1 (5 bases). The CDR3 extends over 14 amino acids. Trimming cost V 2 bases and J 9 bases, with 17 bases left between them. Germline V gene lookup returns CDR1 SGHRS and CDR2 YFSETQ. DNA of the CDR3: TGCGCCAGCAGCTTTAGGCAGGGTGAGGTAAAAGCTTTCTTT. This translates into CASSFRQGEVKAFF.

This chain uses TRBV15 with TRBJ1-6; a weak D match, TRBD1 (5 bases). Trimming left V 5 bases short and J 5 bases short, with 10 bases between. This CDR3 region has 14 residues. Germline V gives CDR1 LNHNV, CDR2 YYDKDF (reference sequence). Here the CDR3 DNA reads TGTGCCACCAGCCACGGGGGGGATAATTCACCCCTCCACTTT. Translation: CATSHGGDNSPLHF.

The chain employs TRBV9 and TRBJ2-1; TRBD2 might be the D (6 bases). The V and J ends lost 0 bases and 1 base respectively, with 8 bases between them. This CDR3 has 15 amino acids. Germline lookup yields CDR1 SGDLS and CDR2 YYNGEE. The CDR3 DNA reads TGTGCCAGCAGCGTAGGGCGGGGTTCCTACAATGAGCAGTTCTTC. Amino acids: CASSVGRGSYNEQFF. The full variable domain, rest sourced from reference TRBV9 and TRBJ2-1, is DSGVTQTPKHLITATGQRVTLRCSPRSGDLSVYWYQQSLDQGLQFLIQYYNGEERAKGNILERFSAQQFPDLHSELNLSSLELGDSALYFCASSVGRGSYNEQFFGPGTRLTVL.

V and J are TRBV2 and TRBJ1-1; no reliable D call. CDR1 and CDR2 from the germline V gene are SNHLY and FYNNEI. This CDR3 contains 13 residues. The V end was cut by 6 bases, the J end by 1 base, with 9 bases between. The CDR3 DNA reads TGTGCCAGCAGGTTAACAAGGAACACTGAAGCTTTCTTT. Encoded protein: CASRLTRNTEAFF.

The J gene is TRBJ2-3, the V gene TRBV5-4, with D hard to call. The CDR3 extends over 13 amino acids. Trimming removed 4 bases at V and 0 bases at J, with 6 bases between. Germline V gives CDR1 SGHNT, CDR2 YYREEE (reference sequence). CDR3 loop: CASSPPSTDTQYF. DNA for the CDR3: TGTGCCAGCAGCCCCCCAAGCACAGATACGCAGTATTTT. The entire variable domain, with the rest obtained from reference TRBV5-4 and TRBJ2-3, is as follows: ETGVTQSPTHLIKTRGQQVTLRCSSQSGHNTVSWYQQALGQGPQFIFQYYREEENGRGNFPPRFSGLQFPNYSSELNVNALELDDSALYLCASSPPSTDTQYFGPGTRLTVL.